A single sample gave rise to the 13 T cell receptor beta chains below, sequenced in a study of blood T cell repertoires in COVID-19. Measured with immunoSEQ multiplex PCR; TCRdb has only the in-frame clones, and not every one. The sample lists 300,000 to 400,000 clones; around nine tenths were seen once. Sequencing used PBMCs or T cells enriched from blood (not recorded which). These receptors were collected from a man aged 55-75 years who had recovered from COVID-19.

This clone was detected many times. The genes are TRBV29-1 and TRBJ2-1, with 8 nucleotides matching TRBD1. Germline assignment: CDR1 SQVTM and CDR2 ANQGSEA. Unmatched junction bases numbered 7, after V lost 6 bases and J lost 0 bases. The CDR3 has 15 amino acids. The CDR3 here is CSVPGGASSYNEQFF. CDR3 nucleotides: TGCAGCGTCCCAGGGGGCGCGAGCTCCTACAATGAGCAGTTCTTC.

This clone has only a few counts. This rearrangement joins TRBV6-5 to TRBJ1-2; TRBD1 agrees at 7 bases. CDR1 and CDR2 (germline): MNHEY, SVGAGI. The CDR3 covers 13 residues. The J segment lost 5 bases and the V segment lost 8 bases, leaving 8 bases of the junction unmatched. CDR3 protein: CASGRQGRYGYTF. CDR3 sequence (DNA): TGTGCCAGCGGAAGACAGGGCCGGTATGGCTACACCTTC.

The V gene is TRBV6-6, the J gene TRBJ2-7; TRBD1 might be the D (5 bases). The germline V and J ends were trimmed by 2 bases and 7 bases, with 15 bases remaining between them. The CDR3 has 14 amino acids. Germline V lookup: CDR1 MNHNY, CDR2 SVGAGI (reference sequence). In DNA, the CDR3 is TGTGCCAGCAGTTACCCTGCCAGGCCAGGGGAGCAGTACTTC. This codes for CASSYPARPGEQYF.

The rearrangement links TRBV6-5 to TRBJ1-1; maybe TRBD1 (5 bases). CDR1 and CDR2 (germline): MNHEY, SVGAGI. The CDR3 loop spans 15 amino acids. Trimming stripped 2 bases from V and 1 base from J, with 11 bases between. The CDR3 loop is CASSYPQGPNTEAFF. CDR3 bases: TGTGCCAGCAGTTACCCGCAGGGCCCGAACACTGAAGCTTTCTTT.

The V gene is TRBV12-3 or TRBV12-4, the J gene TRBJ2-7, with TRBD1 identical over 7 bases. The CDR3 is made up of 13 amino acids. Losses at the gene ends were 3 bases for V and 4 bases for J; bases not matched to a gene: 3. The CDR3 is CASSLGQSYEQYF. CDR3 bases: TGTGCCAGCAGTTTGGGACAGTCATACGAGCAGTACTTC.

This sequence joins TRBV5-1 and TRBJ1-4, with D possibly matching TRBD1 (5 bases). Germline values: CDR1 SGHRS, CDR2 YFSETQ. The CDR3 extends over 15 amino acids. Trimming removed 6 bases at V and 6 bases at J, with 18 bases between. The CDR3 here is CASNGYGGVDEKLFF. The CDR3 bases are TGCGCCAGCAACGGATACGGGGGAGTAGATGAAAAACTGTTTTTT.

J is TRBJ1-1 and V is TRBV4-1; 9 nucleotides line up with TRBD1. Germline V gene lookup returns CDR1 MGHRA and CDR2 YSYEKL. The V gene end was trimmed by 2 bases and the J gene end by 5 bases; junction bases not matched to a gene: 15. The CDR3 loop spans 18 amino acids. The CDR3 protein is CASSQLPGTGSGKTEAFF. CDR3 DNA sequence: TGCGCCAGCAGCCAATTACCCGGGACAGGGAGCGGAAAAACTGAAGCTTTCTTT.

This clone was observed once. Other nucleotide sequences in the sample specify the same CDR3. The chain carries TRBV14 and TRBJ2-5; D gene uncertain. The CDR3 is 12 amino acids. V gave up 1 base and J gave up 4 bases, with 4 bases separating them. CDR1 is SGHDN and CDR2 is FVKESK in the germline V gene. The CDR3 region is CASSQVLETQYF. The CDR3 DNA is TGTGCCAGCAGCCAAGTCTTAGAGACCCAGTACTTC.

This rearrangement joins TRBV29-1 to TRBJ2-3, with D tentatively TRBD2 (5 bases). The CDR3 has 14 amino acids. Germline loops: CDR1 SQVTM, CDR2 ANQGSEA. The CDR3 loop is CTYIPSSNTDTQYF. CDR3 DNA: TGCACCTATATACCTAGCAGCAACACAGATACGCAGTATTTT.

The gene calls are TRBV19 and TRBJ2-3, with D possibly TRBD2 on 7 matching bases. Trimming took 4 bases from V and 0 from J, leaving 14 bases between them. The CDR3 is made up of 16 amino acids. The germline V gene encodes CDR1 LNHDA and CDR2 SQIVND (reference sequence). This CDR3 reads CASSRRGGVSTDTQYF. Written as DNA, the CDR3 is TGTGCCAGTAGTAGGAGGGGGGGTGTTAGCACAGATACGCAGTATTTT.

The CDR3 sequence is CASSVVSAVGTDTQYF. The CDR3 coding sequence is TGTGCCAGCAGCGTTGTGTCGGCGGTGGGCACAGATACGCAGTATTTT. The chain has TRBV9 and TRBJ2-3; no definite D call. The CDR3 length is 16 residues. CDR1 and CDR2 from the germline V gene are SGDLS and YYNGEE. The V end was cut by 2 bases, the J end by 1 base, with 14 bases between. The entire variable domain, with the rest obtained from reference TRBV9 and TRBJ2-3, is as follows: DSGVTQTPKHLITATGQRVTLRCSPRSGDLSVYWYQQSLDQGLQFLIQYYNGEERAKGNILERFSAQQFPDLHSELNLSSLELGDSALYFCASSVVSAVGTDTQYFGPGTRLTVL.

This clone was recorded once. The chain links TRBV7-9 to TRBJ2-1; D might be TRBD2 (7 bases). This CDR3 has 11 amino acids. The germline V gene has CDR1 SEHNR and CDR2 FQNEAQ (reference sequence). Trimming took 1 base from V and 16 from J, leaving 11 bases between them. CDR3 sequence: CASSLGGGAFF. Written as DNA, the CDR3 is TGTGCCAGCAGCTTAGGAGGGGGGGCCTTCTTC. The full variable domain, rest sourced from reference TRBV7-9 and TRBJ2-1, is DTGVSQNPRHKITKRGQNVTFRCDPISEHNRLYWYRQTLGQGPEFLTYFQNEAQLEKSRLLSDRFSAERPKGSFSTLEIQRTEQGDSAMYLCASSLGGGAFFGPGTRLTVL.

The chain has TRBV19 and TRBJ2-1; 16 nucleotides match TRBD2. Germline-derived CDR1 and CDR2 are LNHDA and SQIVND (reference sequence). CDR3 length: 16 residues. Trimming at V came to 7 bases and at J to 8 bases, leaving 8 bases not matched to a gene. CDR3 residues: CASKPGLAGGMDEQFF. The CDR3 DNA reads as TGTGCCAGTAAACCGGGACTAGCGGGAGGGATGGATGAGCAGTTCTTC.